The TCR beta chain under discussion was sequenced for a study of T-cell reconstitution after alpha-beta-depleted transplantation in children. The sample holds many counts of this clonotype. V was clipped by 2 bases and J by 0 bases, with 12 bases between them. This CDR3 contains 16 residues. Germline CDR1 is SGHRS and CDR2 is YFSETQ. Library preparation (for TCRbeta) was performed with unique molecular identifiers. TCRdb re-called the PCR reads with MiXCR, one entry per CDR3 protein. This sample has 280,000 or so distinct CDR3 sequences, with 11% found just once. The sample consisted of peripheral blood, taken 180 days after TCRalphabeta/CD19-depleted stem cell transplant. The chain uses TRBV5-1 and TRBJ2-1, with D possibly TRBD2 on 5 matching bases. The sequence was obtained from a male patient aged 2-15 years who had a stem cell transplant for chronic granulomatous disease, so the T cells may come from the graft donor. CDR3 coding DNA: TGCGCCAGCAGCTTCGGGGATTTTAGCTCCTACAATGAGCAGTTCTTC. Translated: CASSFGDFSSYNEQFF. The whole variable domain, remainder taken from reference TRBV5-1 and TRBJ2-1, is KAGVTQTPRYLIKTRGQQVTLSCSPISGHRSVSWYQQTPGQGLQFLFEYFSETQRNKGNFPGRFSGRQFSNSRSEMNVSTLELGDSALYLCASSFGDFSSYNEQFFGPGTRLTVL.